The present T cell receptor beta chain was sequenced within a study of T cells after posttransplantation cyclophosphamide (dated by TCRdb to 2016 to 2018). Regarding the research as a whole: Using TRB sequencing, the study followed how the T cell repertoire reconstituted after myeloablative bone marrow transplantation in which posttransplantation cyclophosphamide served as GVHD prophylaxis. Samples from roughly 35 PTCy-treated patients, along with samples from 16 of their related bone marrow donors, underwent antigen receptor sequencing. Blood from all 35 or so PTCy patients with 1-year posttransplant specimens was subjected to TRB sequencing. Up to about 3 additional blood samples from 2 to 5.2 years after transplant were also TRB-sequenced in 3 patients, as was pretransplant blood from a handful of patients. Because TRA and TRB clonality correlated tightly in about ten samples, the subsequent TCR analyses were limited to TRB only. Public TRB sequences were checked against a database of over 3,000 sequences associated with responses to pathogens, tumor antigens, self-antigens and alloantigens. Study-wide conclusions, independent of this receptor: Across the roughly 48 patients, TRB clonality was highly associated with recipient CMV seropositivity and CMV reactivation, and diversity with PTCy was similar to that in the CNI/methotrexate controls. The TRB repertoires of T cells infiltrating skin or GI tract showed only limited overlap with the TRB repertoires of T cells in blood. Donor-recipient similarity was low at 1-2 months but increased during the first year, and donor CD8+ memory clones often dominated later blood repertoires.

This clone turned up a few times. What this receptor recognizes is not known. No base-level quality is on record; no much larger clone is a single base apart. In light of the paper, this sample's treatment or condition label describes: high-dose cyclophosphamide on days +3 and +4 as single-agent GVHD prophylaxis. Busulfan and fludarabine conditioning, a related or unrelated marrow graft, and cyclophosphamide on days +3 and +4 were given to PTCy patients. The PTCy-treated patients were enrolled in a prospective multi-institutional clinical trial. Mononuclear cells from peripheral blood and bone marrow were separated by Ficoll-Hypaque density centrifugation and then cryopreserved. TRB sequencing was run on genomic DNA with either the immunoSEQ assay at survey resolution or the hsTCRB kit. Processing in the source paper ran as follows. The immunoSEQ software handled initial read processing, and the LymphoSeq R package was used for repertoire analyses. For each TRB dataset, clonality was calculated as 1 minus normalized Shannon entropy, and the Gini coefficient was computed as well. Phenotypes of unsorted samples were inferred by mapping TRB sequences from sorted subsets of the recipient or donor onto the same recipient's unsorted samples. Entries here come from immuneACCESS through TCRdb and include only in-frame sequences with V and J called. Some clones fail to appear in such tables; in the studies checked, an unresolved V gene covers under half of the shortfall, and the cause of the remainder is unknown. Clone size and V and J calls were adopted from that table, with D and trimming inferred from the DNA. The sample has over a thousand clones on record, more than 60% of them singletons. The ten largest account for 30% to 35% of the sample.

Sequenced material: PBMCs, taken more than 220 days after allogeneic stem cell transplant with posttransplant cyclophosphamide. The TCR comes from a female patient aged 60 or older who received an allogeneic stem cell transplant from an unrelated donor, was CMV-positive, and had acute GVHD only. Following transplantation, T cells from the graft donor may be among those present.

The CDR3: CASSSGQGRLAGLHEQYF. The DNA sequence reads TGTGCCAGCAGCTCAGGACAGGGGCGGCTAGCGGGGCTTCACGAGCAGTACTTC. The sequence links TRBV5-4 to TRBJ2-7, with the D gene tentatively TRBD1 or TRBD2, based on 9 matching bases in each. Cut back by 3 bases and 5 bases, the V and J ends lie 27 bases apart. The CDR3 contains 18 residues, cysteine and phenylalanine counted. CDR3 DNA only is kept here, 54 bases in frame from base 1. Reading the germline V gene (reference sequence) gives CDR1 SGHNT and CDR2 YYREEE.